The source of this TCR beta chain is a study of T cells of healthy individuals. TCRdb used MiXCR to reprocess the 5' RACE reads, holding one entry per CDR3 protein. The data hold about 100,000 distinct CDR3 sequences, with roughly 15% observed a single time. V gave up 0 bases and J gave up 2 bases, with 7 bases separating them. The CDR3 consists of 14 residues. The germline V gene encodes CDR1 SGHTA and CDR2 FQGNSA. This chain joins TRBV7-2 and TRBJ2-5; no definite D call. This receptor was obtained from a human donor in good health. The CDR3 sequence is CASSLAWQQETQYF. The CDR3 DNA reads TGTGCCAGCAGCTTAGCCTGGCAGCAAGAGACCCAGTACTTC.